This T cell receptor (beta chain) was recovered during a study of shared clonotypes between healthy human individuals. As for the study in general: Aged 18 to 49, the donors were a couple of women and a few men.

CD45RO-negative, CCR7-positively selected cells formed the naive CD8 fraction, excluding terminally differentiated effector memory CD45RA+ cells. Assay: immunoSEQ multiplex PCR; the TCRdb copy retains only in-frame clones and omits some. The table includes around 1,900,000 clones, 93% detected once. Germline loops: CDR1 MDHEN, CDR2 SYDVKM. Trimming left V 1 base short and J 5 bases short, with 17 bases between. The CDR3 runs 16 residues. This TCR was sampled from a man aged 18 to 29 in good health. Some clones in this sample may be carry-over from other donors' samples. The rearrangement joins TRBV28 to TRBJ2-5; a weak D match, TRBD2 (5 bases). Sequences were obtained from naive CD8+ T cells from PBMCs. The CDR3: CASSLSRGNFMETQYF. The CDR3 region has the DNA TGTGCCAGCAGTTTATCGAGAGGGAACTTTATGGAGACCCAGTACTTC.